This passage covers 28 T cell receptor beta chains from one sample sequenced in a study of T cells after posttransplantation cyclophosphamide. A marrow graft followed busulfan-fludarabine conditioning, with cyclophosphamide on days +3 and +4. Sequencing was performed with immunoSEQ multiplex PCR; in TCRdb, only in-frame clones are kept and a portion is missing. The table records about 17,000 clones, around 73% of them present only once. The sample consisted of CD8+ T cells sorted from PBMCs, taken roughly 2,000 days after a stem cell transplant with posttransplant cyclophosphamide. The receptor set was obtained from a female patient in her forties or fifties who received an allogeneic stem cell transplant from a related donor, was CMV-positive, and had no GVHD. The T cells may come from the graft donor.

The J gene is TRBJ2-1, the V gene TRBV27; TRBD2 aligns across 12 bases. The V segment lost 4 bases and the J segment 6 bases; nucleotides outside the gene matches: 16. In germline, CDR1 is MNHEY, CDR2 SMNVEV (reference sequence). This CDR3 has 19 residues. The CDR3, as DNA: TGTGCCAGCAGTTCGACTTTACCCAGGACTAGCGGGGTTTTCAATGAGCAGTTCTTC. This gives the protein CASSSTLPRTSGVFNEQFF.

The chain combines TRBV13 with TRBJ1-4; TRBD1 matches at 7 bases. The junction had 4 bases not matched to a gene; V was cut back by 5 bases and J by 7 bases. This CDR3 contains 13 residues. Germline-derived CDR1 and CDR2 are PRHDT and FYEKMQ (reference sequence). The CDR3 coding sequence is TGTGCCAGCAGCGAGGGGACAGCTGAAAAACTGTTTTTT. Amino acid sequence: CASSEGTAEKLFF.

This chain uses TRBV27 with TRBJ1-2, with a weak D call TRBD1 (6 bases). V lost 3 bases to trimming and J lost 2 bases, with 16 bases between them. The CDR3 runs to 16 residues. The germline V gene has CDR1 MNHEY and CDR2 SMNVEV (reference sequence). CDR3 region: CASSFSAGTNNYGYTF. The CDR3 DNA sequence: TGTGCCAGCAGTTTTTCCGCCGGGACAAACAACTATGGCTACACCTTC.

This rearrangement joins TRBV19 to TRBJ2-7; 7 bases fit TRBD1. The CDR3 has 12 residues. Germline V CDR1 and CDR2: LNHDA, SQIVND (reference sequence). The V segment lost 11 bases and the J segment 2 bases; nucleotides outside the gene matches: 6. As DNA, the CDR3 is TGTGCCTCCAGGGGGACGACCTACGAGCAGTACTTC. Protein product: CASRGTTYEQYF.

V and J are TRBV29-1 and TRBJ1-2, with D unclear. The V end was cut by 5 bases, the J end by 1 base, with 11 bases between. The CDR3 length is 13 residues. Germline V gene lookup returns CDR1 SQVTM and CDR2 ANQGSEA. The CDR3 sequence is CSVQAAFNYGYTF. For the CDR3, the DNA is TGCAGCGTTCAGGCAGCTTTTAACTATGGCTACACCTTC.

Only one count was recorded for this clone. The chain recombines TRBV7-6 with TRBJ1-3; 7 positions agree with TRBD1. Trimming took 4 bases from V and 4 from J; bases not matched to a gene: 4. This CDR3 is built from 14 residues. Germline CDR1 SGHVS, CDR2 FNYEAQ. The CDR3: CASSSDRTGNTIYF. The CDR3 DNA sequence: TGTGCCAGCAGCTCGGACAGGACCGGAAACACCATATATTTT. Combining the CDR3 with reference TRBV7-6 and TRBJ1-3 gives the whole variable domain GAGVSQSPRYKVTKRGQDVALRCDPISGHVSLYWYRQALGQGPEFLTYFNYEAQQDKSGLPNDRFSAERPEGSISTLTIQRTEQRDSAMYRCASSSDRTGNTIYFGEGSWLTVV.

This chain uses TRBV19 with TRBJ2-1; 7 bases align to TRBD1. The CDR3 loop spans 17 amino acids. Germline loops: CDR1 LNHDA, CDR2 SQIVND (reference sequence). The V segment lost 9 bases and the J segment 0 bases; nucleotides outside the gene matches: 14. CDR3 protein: CASRRVLGQSSYNEQFF. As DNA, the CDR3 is TGTGCCAGCAGAAGGGTTCTGGGACAGAGCTCCTACAATGAGCAGTTCTTC.

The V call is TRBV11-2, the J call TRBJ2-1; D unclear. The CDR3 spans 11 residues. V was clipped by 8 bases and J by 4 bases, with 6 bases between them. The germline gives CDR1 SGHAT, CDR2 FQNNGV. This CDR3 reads CASLSYNEQFF. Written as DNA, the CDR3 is TGTGCCAGCCTATCTTACAATGAGCAGTTCTTC.

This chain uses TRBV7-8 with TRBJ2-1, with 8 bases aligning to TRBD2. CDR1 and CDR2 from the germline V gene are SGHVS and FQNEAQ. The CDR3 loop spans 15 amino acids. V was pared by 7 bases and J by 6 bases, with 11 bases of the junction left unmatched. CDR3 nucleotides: TGTGCCAGCACCCTTGAGAGCGGGGGACTCAATGAGCAGTTCTTC. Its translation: CASTLESGGLNEQFF.

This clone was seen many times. Here the CDR3 DNA reads TGTGCCAGCAGCTCCCGCTCAACAGGGTGGGCTTTCTTT. The encoded protein is CASSSRSTGWAFF. This rearrangement joins TRBV7-3 to TRBJ1-1; D may be TRBD1 (6 bases). The ends were cut back, 4 bases at V and 11 bases at J, with 17 bases in the middle. This CDR3 region has 13 residues. The germline V gene encodes CDR1 SGHTA and CDR2 FQGTGA.

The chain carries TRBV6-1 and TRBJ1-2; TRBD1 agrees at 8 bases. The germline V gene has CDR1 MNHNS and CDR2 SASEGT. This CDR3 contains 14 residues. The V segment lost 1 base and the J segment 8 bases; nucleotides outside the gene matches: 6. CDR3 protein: CASSEGQGLRGYTF. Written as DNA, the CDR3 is TGTGCCAGCAGTGAAGGACAGGGGTTGAGAGGCTACACCTTC.

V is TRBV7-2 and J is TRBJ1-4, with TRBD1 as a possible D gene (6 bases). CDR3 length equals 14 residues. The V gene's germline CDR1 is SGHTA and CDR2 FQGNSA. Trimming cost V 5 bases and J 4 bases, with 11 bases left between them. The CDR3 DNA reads TGTGCCAGCAGCCCACAGGGTAGTAATGAAAAACTGTTTTTT. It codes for CASSPQGSNEKLFF.

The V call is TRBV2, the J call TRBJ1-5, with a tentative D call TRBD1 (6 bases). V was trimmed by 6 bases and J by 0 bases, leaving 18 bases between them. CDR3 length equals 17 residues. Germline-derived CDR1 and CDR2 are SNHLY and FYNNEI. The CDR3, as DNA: TGTGCCAGCAGCCTGGACAGCGCGTCTCATAGCAATCAGCCCCAGCATTTT. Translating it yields CASSLDSASHSNQPQHF.

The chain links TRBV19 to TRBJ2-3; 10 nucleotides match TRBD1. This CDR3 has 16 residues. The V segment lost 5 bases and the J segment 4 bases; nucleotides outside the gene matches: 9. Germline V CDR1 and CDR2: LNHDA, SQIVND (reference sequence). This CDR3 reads CASSPRTGGLPDTQYF. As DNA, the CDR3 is TGTGCCAGTAGTCCGAGGACAGGGGGTCTCCCAGATACGCAGTATTTT.

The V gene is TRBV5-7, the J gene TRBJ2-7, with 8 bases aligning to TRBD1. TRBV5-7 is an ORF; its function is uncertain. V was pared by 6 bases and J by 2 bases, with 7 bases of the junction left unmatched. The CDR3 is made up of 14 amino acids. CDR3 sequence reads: CASTSGTGTYEQYF. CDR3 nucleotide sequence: TGTGCCAGCACCTCCGGGACAGGTACCTACGAGCAGTACTTC.

CDR3 in amino acids: CASSLAGLRGNQPQHF. CDR3 sequence (DNA): TGCGCCAGCAGCTTGGCCGGTCTCCGGGGCAATCAGCCCCAGCATTTT. The V and J genes are TRBV5-1 and TRBJ1-5; no firm D call. Germline V gene sequence: CDR1 SGHRS, CDR2 YFSETQ. V shed 0 bases and J shed 2 bases, with 12 bases lying between them. The CDR3 is made up of 16 amino acids.

The CDR3 loop reads CASSNAGDGKRVDQPQHF. The DNA of the CDR3 is TGTGCCAGCAGCAATGCAGGGGACGGGAAGAGAGTAGACCAGCCCCAGCATTTT. The V and J genes are TRBV5-6 and TRBJ1-5; D perhaps matches TRBD1 (6 bases). Germline assignment: CDR1 SGHDT and CDR2 YYEEEE. This CDR3 has 18 amino acids. V was pared by 4 bases and J by 7 bases, with 27 bases between.

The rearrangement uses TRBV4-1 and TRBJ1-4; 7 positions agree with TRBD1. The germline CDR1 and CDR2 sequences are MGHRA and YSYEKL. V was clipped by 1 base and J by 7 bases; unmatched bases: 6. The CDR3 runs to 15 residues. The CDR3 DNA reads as TGCGCCAGCAGCCAAGTTGACAGGGCGGCTGAAAAACTGTTTTTT. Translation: CASSQVDRAAEKLFF.

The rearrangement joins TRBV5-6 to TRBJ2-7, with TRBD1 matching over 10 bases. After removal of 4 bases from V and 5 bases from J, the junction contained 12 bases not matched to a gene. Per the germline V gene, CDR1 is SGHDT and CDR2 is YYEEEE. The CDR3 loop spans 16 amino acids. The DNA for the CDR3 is TGTGCCAGCAGCACAAGACAGGGGGCAGGATTCGACGAGCAGTACTTC. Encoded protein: CASSTRQGAGFDEQYF.

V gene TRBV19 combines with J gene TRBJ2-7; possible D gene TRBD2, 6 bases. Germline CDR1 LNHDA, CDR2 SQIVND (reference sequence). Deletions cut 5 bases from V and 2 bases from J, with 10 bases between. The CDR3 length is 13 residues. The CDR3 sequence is CASSLGGTYEQYF. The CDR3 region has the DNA TGTGCCAGTAGTCTCGGAGGGACCTACGAGCAGTACTTC.

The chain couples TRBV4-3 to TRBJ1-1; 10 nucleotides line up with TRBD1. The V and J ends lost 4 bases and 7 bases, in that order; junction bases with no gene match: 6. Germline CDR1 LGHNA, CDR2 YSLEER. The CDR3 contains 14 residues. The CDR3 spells CASSRDRGGSEAFF. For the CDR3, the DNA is TGCGCCAGCAGCCGGGACAGGGGAGGTAGTGAAGCTTTCTTT.

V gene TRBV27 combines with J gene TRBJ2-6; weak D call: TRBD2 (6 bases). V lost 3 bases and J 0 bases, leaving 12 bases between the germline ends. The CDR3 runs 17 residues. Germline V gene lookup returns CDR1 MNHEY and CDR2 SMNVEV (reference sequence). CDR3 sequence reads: CASSFGGWDSGANVLTF. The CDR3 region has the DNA TGTGCCAGCAGTTTTGGAGGGTGGGACTCTGGGGCCAACGTCCTGACTTTC.

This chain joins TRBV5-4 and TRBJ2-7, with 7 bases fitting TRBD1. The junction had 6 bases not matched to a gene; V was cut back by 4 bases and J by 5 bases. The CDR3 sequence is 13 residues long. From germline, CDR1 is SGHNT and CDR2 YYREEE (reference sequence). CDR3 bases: TGTGCCAGCAGCCATACAGGGGAGAACGAGCAGTACTTC. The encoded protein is CASSHTGENEQYF.

CDR3 sequence: CASSSSGGSASTDTQYF. The DNA of the CDR3 is TGTGCCAGCAGTTCTAGCGGGGGGTCGGCTAGCACAGATACGCAGTATTTT. The J gene is TRBJ2-3, the V gene TRBV27; 11 nucleotides align to TRBD2. Germline CDR1 is MNHEY and CDR2 is SMNVEV (reference sequence). The junction had 6 bases not matched to a gene; V was cut back by 4 bases and J by 0 bases. The CDR3 sequence is 17 residues long.

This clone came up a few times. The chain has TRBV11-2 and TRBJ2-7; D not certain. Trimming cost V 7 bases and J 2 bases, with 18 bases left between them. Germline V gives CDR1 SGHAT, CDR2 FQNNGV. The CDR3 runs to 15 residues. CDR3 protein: CASTRHGPSTYEQYF. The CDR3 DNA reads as TGTGCCAGCACCCGACACGGCCCTTCGACCTACGAGCAGTACTTC.

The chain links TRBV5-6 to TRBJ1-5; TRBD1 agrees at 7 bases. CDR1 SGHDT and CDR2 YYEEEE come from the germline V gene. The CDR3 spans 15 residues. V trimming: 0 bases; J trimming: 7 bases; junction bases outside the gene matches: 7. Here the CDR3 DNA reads TGTGCCAGCAGCTTGGCAGGGGGTTCAGGACAGCCCCAGCATTTT. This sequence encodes CASSLAGGSGQPQHF.

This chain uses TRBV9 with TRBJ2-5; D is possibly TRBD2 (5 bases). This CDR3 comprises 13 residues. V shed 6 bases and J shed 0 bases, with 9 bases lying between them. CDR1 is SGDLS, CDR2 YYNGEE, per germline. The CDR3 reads CASNPADQETQYF. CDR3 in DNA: TGTGCCAGCAACCCAGCGGACCAAGAGACCCAGTACTTC.

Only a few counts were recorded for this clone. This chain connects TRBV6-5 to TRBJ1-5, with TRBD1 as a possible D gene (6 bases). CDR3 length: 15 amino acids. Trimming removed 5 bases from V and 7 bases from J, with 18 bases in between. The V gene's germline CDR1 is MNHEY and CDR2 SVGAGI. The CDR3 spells CASSTTRGAEQPQHF. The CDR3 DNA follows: TGTGCCAGCAGTACGACGCGGGGGGCTGAGCAGCCCCAGCATTTT.